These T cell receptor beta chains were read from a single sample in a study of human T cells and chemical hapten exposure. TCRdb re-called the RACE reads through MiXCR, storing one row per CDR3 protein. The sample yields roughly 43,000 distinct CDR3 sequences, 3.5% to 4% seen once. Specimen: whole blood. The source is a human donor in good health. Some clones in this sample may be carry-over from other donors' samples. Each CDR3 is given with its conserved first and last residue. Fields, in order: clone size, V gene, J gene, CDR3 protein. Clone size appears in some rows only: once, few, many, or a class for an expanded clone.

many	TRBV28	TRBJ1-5	CASSSGTGGGQPQHF
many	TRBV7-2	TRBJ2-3	CASSRVLGPDTQYF
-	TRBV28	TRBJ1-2	CASTRSANYGYTF
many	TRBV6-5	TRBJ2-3	CASSSYTDTQYF
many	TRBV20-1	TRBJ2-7	CSARVTYEQYF
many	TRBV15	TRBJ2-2	CATSTTGNTGELFF
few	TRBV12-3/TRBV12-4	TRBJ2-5	CASSFPLDRLRETQYF
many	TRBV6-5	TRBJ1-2	CASSYSGTANYGYTF
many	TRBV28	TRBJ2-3	CASRPLAGEGGTDTQYF
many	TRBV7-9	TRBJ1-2	CASSFAVTGTTYGYTF
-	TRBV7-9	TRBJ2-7	CASSPPTSGAPYEQYF
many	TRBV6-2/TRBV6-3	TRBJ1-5	CASSYIPWGNQPQHF
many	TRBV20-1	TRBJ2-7	CSARGRQGSPYEQYF
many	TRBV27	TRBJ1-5	CASSLLGAGSNQPQHF
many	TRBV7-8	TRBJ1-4	CASSPPRQAHNEKLFF
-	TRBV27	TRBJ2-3	CASSFQKRDSRTDTQYF
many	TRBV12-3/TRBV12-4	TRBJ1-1	CASSSASTVNTEAFF
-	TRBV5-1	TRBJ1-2	CASSLDGGYGYTF
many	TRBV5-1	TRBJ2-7	CASSLFNEQYF
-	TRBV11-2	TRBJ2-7	CASSSIAGTSSYEQYF
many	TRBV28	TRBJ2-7	CASSPPPTYEQYF
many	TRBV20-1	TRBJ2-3	CSARDLTSGSHTQYF
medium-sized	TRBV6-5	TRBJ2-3	CASSQGSADTQYF
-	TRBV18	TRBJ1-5	CASSPKINQPQHF
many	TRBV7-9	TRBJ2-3	CASSFQRTADTQYF
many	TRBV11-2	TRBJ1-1	CASSLDGRTGQAFF
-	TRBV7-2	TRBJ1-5	CASSLEAQGVSLPPQHF
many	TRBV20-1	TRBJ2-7	CSASITYEQYF
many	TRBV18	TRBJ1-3	CASSPTGQAENTIYF
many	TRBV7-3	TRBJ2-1	CASSLNLLAGVNEQFF
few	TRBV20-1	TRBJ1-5	CSAGTGTGGVNNQPQHF
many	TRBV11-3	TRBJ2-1	CASSLVGEPYNEQFF
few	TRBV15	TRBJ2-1	CATSRDGTEYNEQFF
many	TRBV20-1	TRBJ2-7	CSAQGLAGGPSSYEQYF
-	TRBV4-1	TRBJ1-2	CASSHSYGYTF
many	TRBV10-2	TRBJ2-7	CASRPPGTAYEQYF
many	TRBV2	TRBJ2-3	CASRGLADTQYF
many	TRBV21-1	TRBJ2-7	CANDAYEQYF
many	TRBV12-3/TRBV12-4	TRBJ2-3	CASSFIRQGTDTQYF
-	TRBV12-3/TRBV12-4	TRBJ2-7	CASSSGLSSYEQYF
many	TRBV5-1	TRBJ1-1	CASSLSPFRGGNTEAFF
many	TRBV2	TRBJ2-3	CASSSVSADTQYF
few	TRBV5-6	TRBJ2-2	CASSLFRYPGELFF
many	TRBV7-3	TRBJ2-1	CASSLTPNEQFF
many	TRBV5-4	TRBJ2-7	CASSLGGGQGAYEQYF
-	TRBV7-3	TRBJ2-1	CASSLHGADYNEQFF
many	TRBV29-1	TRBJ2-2	CSVGGKGANTGELFF
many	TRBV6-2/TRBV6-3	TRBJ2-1	CASSPGTPGGEQFF
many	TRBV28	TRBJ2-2	CASSSRLASGTGELFF
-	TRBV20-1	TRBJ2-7	CSARRGTSGTRYEQYF
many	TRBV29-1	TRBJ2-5	CSLRTGETQYF
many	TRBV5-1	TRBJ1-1	CASSPLQGAPNTEAFF
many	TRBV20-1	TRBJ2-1	CSALNEREGLYREQFF
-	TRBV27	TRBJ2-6	CASRDRGPSGANVLTF
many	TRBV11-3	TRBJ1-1	CASSRTGTNTEAFF
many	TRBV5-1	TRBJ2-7	CASSSAGESEQYF
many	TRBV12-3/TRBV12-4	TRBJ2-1	CASSLGAYEQFF
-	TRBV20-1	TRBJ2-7	CSARRTALTSYEQYF
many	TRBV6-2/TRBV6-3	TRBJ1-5	CASSYFAGQGARQPQHF
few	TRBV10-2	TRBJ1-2	CASSRGQGSGNYGYTF